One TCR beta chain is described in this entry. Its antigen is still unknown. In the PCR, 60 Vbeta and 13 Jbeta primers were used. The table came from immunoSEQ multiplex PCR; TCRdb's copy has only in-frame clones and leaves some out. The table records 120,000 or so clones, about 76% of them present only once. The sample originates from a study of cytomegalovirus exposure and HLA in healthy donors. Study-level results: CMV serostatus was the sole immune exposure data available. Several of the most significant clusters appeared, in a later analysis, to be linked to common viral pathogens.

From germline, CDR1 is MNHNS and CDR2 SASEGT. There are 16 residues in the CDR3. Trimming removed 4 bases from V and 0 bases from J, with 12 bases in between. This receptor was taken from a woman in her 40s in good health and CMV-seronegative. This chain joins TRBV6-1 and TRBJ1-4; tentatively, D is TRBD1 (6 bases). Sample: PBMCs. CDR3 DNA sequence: TGTGCCAGCAGTGCAGGGGTGATCGCAACTAATGAAAAACTGTTTTTT. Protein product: CASSAGVIATNEKLFF.